Shown below are 19 T cell receptor beta chains from a single sample sequenced in a study of blood T cell repertoires in COVID-19. The repertoire was sequenced with immunoSEQ multiplex PCR; TCRdb's copy has only in-frame clones and lacks some. The table shows a few hundred thousand clones, with around 86% occurring only once. Sequenced material: PBMCs or T cells enriched from blood (not recorded which). Every receptor here comes from a woman aged 40 to 49 with acute COVID-19.

This clone has only one observation. The chain links TRBV7-6 to TRBJ2-1, with 12 bases aligning to TRBD2. Trimming took 0 bases from V and 7 from J; bases not matched to a gene: 13. The CDR3 sequence is 19 residues long. Germline V lookup: CDR1 SGHVS, CDR2 FNYEAQ. This chain's CDR3 is CASSLAGWSLAGGLNEQFF. The CDR3 DNA reads TGTGCCAGCAGCTTAGCCGGCTGGTCGCTAGCGGGAGGGCTGAATGAGCAGTTCTTC.

The V gene is TRBV7-2, the J gene TRBJ1-1, with 11 bases that match TRBD1. The CDR3 loop spans 15 amino acids. The germline V gene encodes CDR1 SGHTA and CDR2 FQGNSA. J was trimmed by 2 bases and V by 6 bases; bases with no gene match: 5. The CDR3 region is CASSRTGGVNTEAFF. CDR3 coding DNA: TGTGCCAGCAGTAGGACAGGGGGCGTAAACACTGAAGCTTTCTTT.

The CDR3 sequence is CASSPTLPGPGELFF. CDR3 DNA: TGTGCCAGCTCACCAACGTTACCAGGGCCCGGGGAGCTGTTTTTT. The chain links TRBV18 to TRBJ2-2; D is possibly TRBD1 (5 bases). The CDR3 sequence is 15 residues long. CDR1 is KGHSH and CDR2 is LQKENI in the germline V gene. V was cut by 2 bases and J by 6 bases, with 13 bases left in between.

The chain employs TRBV3-1 (or the pseudogene TRBV3-2) and TRBJ1-2, with no clear D. V was pared by 7 bases and J by 4 bases, with 13 bases between. The CDR3 length is 13 residues. Germline V gene data show CDR1 as LGHDT and CDR2 as YNNKEL (reference sequence). Here the CDR3 DNA reads TGTGCCAGCAAAGGTGGCAGAGGCTATGGCTACACCTTC. It encodes CASKGGRGYGYTF.

This chain joins TRBV6-5 and TRBJ1-5, with D maybe TRBD1 (5 bases). Per germline, CDR1 MNHEY and CDR2 SVGAGI. The V and J ends lost 4 bases and 9 bases respectively, with 16 bases between them. The CDR3 loop spans 14 amino acids. Written as DNA, the CDR3 is TGTGCCAGCAGTTCTCAGGGTTCCCTGGGGCCCCAGCATTTT. This translates into CASSSQGSLGPQHF.

The chain employs TRBV4-3 and TRBJ1-2; D is uncertain. The ends were cut back, 0 bases at V and 2 bases at J, with 19 bases in the middle. CDR1 and CDR2 (germline): LGHNA, YSLEER. This CDR3 spans 18 amino acids. Written as DNA, the CDR3 is TGCGCCAGCAGCCAAGACCTTACTTCGAGGGCCATAAACTATGGCTACACCTTC. Encoded protein: CASSQDLTSRAINYGYTF.

The chain uses TRBV9 and TRBJ2-1, with 7 bases that match TRBD1. CDR1 is SGDLS and CDR2 is YYNGEE in the germline V gene. This CDR3 spans 17 amino acids. Germline trimming cut 0 bases from V and 3 bases from J; bases unmatched to any gene: 9. CDR3: CASSVGLRDSYYNEQFF. The CDR3 DNA reads TGTGCCAGCAGCGTAGGCCTCCGGGACAGCTACTACAATGAGCAGTTCTTC. Based on the CDR3 plus reference TRBV9 and TRBJ2-1, the full variable domain is DSGVTQTPKHLITATGQRVTLRCSPRSGDLSVYWYQQSLDQGLQFLIQYYNGEERAKGNILERFSAQQFPDLHSELNLSSLELGDSALYFCASSVGLRDSYYNEQFFGPGTRLTVL.

This sequence joins TRBV18 and TRBJ2-5; 11 bases line up with TRBD1. The germline V gene encodes CDR1 KGHSH and CDR2 LQKENI. The CDR3 has 15 amino acids. Trimming cost V 3 bases and J 4 bases; bases outside gene matches: 4. CDR3 coding DNA: TGTGCCAGCTCACCTCCGGGACAGGGGGGAGAGACCCAGTACTTC. Amino acids: CASSPPGQGGETQYF.

This chain uses TRBV5-1 with TRBJ2-1; D may be TRBD1 (5 bases). The CDR3 length is 15 residues. Trimming cost V 0 bases and J 1 base, with 8 bases left between them. CDR1 is SGHRS and CDR2 is YFSETQ in the germline V gene. CDR3 bases: TGCGCCAGCAGCTTGGGGGGCGGTTCCTACAATGAGCAGTTCTTC. Translating gives CASSLGGGSYNEQFF.

This clone appeared a few times. This chain uses TRBV6-1 with TRBJ2-7; weak D call: TRBD2 (7 bases). V was shortened by 1 base and J by 5 bases, with 18 bases between the two germline ends. The CDR3 consists of 16 residues. CDR1 MNHNS and CDR2 SASEGT come from the germline V gene. CDR3 in DNA: TGTGCCAGCAGTGAAGAGGTTTACGGGGGGCTAAACGAGCAGTACTTC. Protein product: CASSEEVYGGLNEQYF.

On this clone: Other DNA sequences in this sample translate to the same CDR3. The chain couples TRBV19 to TRBJ2-1; 7 bases are a match to TRBD2. This CDR3 is built from 16 residues. V shed 1 base and J 3 bases; nucleotides not matched to a gene: 6. CDR1 is LNHDA and CDR2 is SQIVND in the germline V gene (reference sequence). In DNA form, the CDR3 reads TGTGCCAGTAGTATAGGGTCTAGCGGTTACTACAATGAGCAGTTCTTC. This encodes CASSIGSSGYYNEQFF.

This clone appeared once. The CDR3 loop reads CASSMLGQGAYGYTF. In DNA form, the CDR3 reads TGTGCCAGTAGTATGCTGGGACAGGGGGCTTATGGCTACACCTTC. This chain joins TRBV19 and TRBJ1-2; 12 bases are a match to TRBD1. J was trimmed by 5 bases and V by 3 bases; bases with no gene match: 4. Germline V gives CDR1 LNHDA, CDR2 SQIVND (reference sequence). This CDR3 is 15 amino acids long. The full variable domain, its missing parts supplied by reference TRBV19 and TRBJ1-2, is DGGITQSPKYLFRKEGQNVTLSCEQNLNHDAMYWYRQDPGQGLRLIYYSQIVNDFQKGDIAEGYSVSREKKESFPLTVTSAQKNPTAFYLCASSMLGQGAYGYTFGSGTRLTVV.

CDR3 sequence: CASSLGLGYEQYF. The CDR3 coding sequence is TGTGCCAGCAGCTTAGGACTGGGCTACGAGCAGTACTTC. J is TRBJ2-7 and V is TRBV11-3; D gene uncertain. This CDR3 region has 13 residues. V lost 1 base to trimming and J lost 3 bases, with 7 bases between them. In germline, CDR1 is SGHNT, CDR2 YENEEA.

In DNA form, the CDR3 reads TGTGCCAGCAGCGGCGCCCCGGGACTGGGCACAGATACGCAGTATTTT. This sequence encodes CASSGAPGLGTDTQYF. The chain recombines TRBV2 with TRBJ2-3, with a possible D match to TRBD2 (6 bases). The CDR3 runs to 16 residues. Trimming took 6 bases from V and 1 from J, leaving 17 bases between them. Germline lookup yields CDR1 SNHLY and CDR2 FYNNEI.

The chain has TRBV11-2 and TRBJ1-5, with TRBD1 matching over 8 bases. Per germline, CDR1 SGHAT and CDR2 FQNNGV. Losses at the gene ends were 5 bases for V and 5 bases for J; bases not matched to a gene: 11. This CDR3 has 16 residues. CDR3 residues: CASSVGQGLLDQPQHF. CDR3 nucleotides: TGTGCCAGCAGCGTAGGACAGGGTTTGTTGGATCAGCCCCAGCATTTT.

The J gene is TRBJ2-6, the V gene TRBV19, with a weak D call TRBD1 (6 bases). The CDR3 totals 17 residues. Germline V gives CDR1 LNHDA, CDR2 SQIVND (reference sequence). The V end was cut by 7 bases, the J end by 0 bases, with 16 bases between. CDR3: CASTPDRIYSGANVLTF. The CDR3, as DNA: TGTGCCAGTACCCCGGACAGAATCTACTCTGGGGCCAACGTCCTGACTTTC.

V usage is TRBV7-9 and J usage is TRBJ2-1; D is uncertain. V was clipped by 1 base and J by 3 bases, with 13 bases between them. Germline CDR1 reads SEHNR; CDR2 reads FQNEAQ (reference sequence). The CDR3 runs 16 residues. DNA for the CDR3: TGTGCCAGCAGCTTAGGGCCGGAGATGAGCTACAATGAGCAGTTCTTC. Amino acid sequence: CASSLGPEMSYNEQFF.

The rearrangement uses TRBV6-5 and TRBJ1-2, with D tentatively TRBD1 (6 bases). The V gene lost 4 bases and the J gene lost 8 bases, with 14 bases spanning the gap. Germline V lookup: CDR1 MNHEY, CDR2 SVGAGI. This CDR3 region has 13 residues. Here the CDR3 reads CASSWQGSGGYTF. CDR3 sequence (DNA): TGTGCCAGCAGTTGGCAGGGGTCCGGAGGCTACACCTTC.

The CDR3 DNA is TGTGCCAGCAGCCAAGGGACAGGGGACGTCAATGAGCAGTTCTTC. The encoded protein is CASSQGTGDVNEQFF. This chain joins TRBV4-2 and TRBJ2-1; 9 bases fit TRBD1. Germline V gene lookup returns CDR1 LGHNA and CDR2 YNFKEQ. J gave up 6 bases and V 1 base, and 4 bases lay outside the gene matches. The CDR3 covers 15 residues.